This T cell receptor beta chain was captured in a study of blood T cell repertoires in COVID-19. Assay used: immunoSEQ multiplex PCR; TCRdb lists only in-frame clones, some missing. The profile covers more than 200,000 clones, with roughly 90% appearing a single time and nearly 2% taken by the ten largest. CDR1 and CDR2 from the germline V gene are MRHNA and SNTAGT. V lost 5 bases to trimming and J lost 0 bases, with 7 bases between them. CDR3 length equals 13 residues. The chain joins TRBV6-4 to TRBJ1-1, with no clear D. The sequence was collected from a man aged 25 to 40 with active or convalescent COVID-19. The sample was peripheral blood. CDR3 nucleotide sequence: TGTGCCAGCAGTACAGAGATGAACACTGAAGCTTTCTTT. It translates to CASSTEMNTEAFF.